The 26 T cell receptor beta chains in this list originate from one sample, sequenced in a study of Ad26.COV2.S vaccination and SARS-CoV-2 variants. Treatment described: roughly 18 received Ad26.COV2.S at low or high dose, single or two shots; about five received placebo; per-sample allocation not given. All samples were drawn on day 63, counting from the first vaccine or placebo injection. Assay used: immunoSEQ multiplex PCR; TCRdb lists only in-frame clones, some missing. The sample carries approximately 500,000 clones, around 90% recorded once. The material sequenced was peripheral blood, taken in a trial of Ad26.COV2.S vaccine versus placebo. The receptors shown here come from a person aged 18-60 years who received the Ad26.COV2.S COVID-19 vaccine or a placebo.

The chain employs TRBV6-5 and TRBJ2-7; TRBD2 matches 11 bases. The CDR3 length is 15 residues. The germline V gene has CDR1 MNHEY and CDR2 SVGAGI. The ends lost 6 bases at V and 3 bases at J; junction bases unmatched: 7. The CDR3, as DNA: TGTGCCAGCAGCGCCACTAGCGGGAGAGTCTACGAGCAGTACTTC. It encodes CASSATSGRVYEQYF.

The chain recombines TRBV2 with TRBJ2-7; possible D gene TRBD2, 5 bases. CDR1 is SNHLY, CDR2 FYNNEI, per germline. V was pared by 2 bases and J by 5 bases, with 10 bases between. The CDR3 has 13 amino acids. As DNA, the CDR3 is TGTGCCAGCAGTGAACAGGACTTGGACGAGCAGTACTTC. Its protein is CASSEQDLDEQYF.

V is TRBV5-6 and J is TRBJ2-7; a possible D gene is TRBD1 (6 bases). The CDR3 is 16 amino acids. CDR1 SGHDT and CDR2 YYEEEE come from the germline V gene. V gave up 0 bases and J gave up 2 bases, with 15 bases separating them. The CDR3 loop reads CASSLEGSGQPYEQYF. CDR3 nucleotides: TGTGCCAGCAGCTTGGAGGGTTCTGGACAGCCCTACGAGCAGTACTTC.

The rearrangement joins TRBV7-2 to TRBJ2-5, with D possibly matching TRBD1 (6 bases). The germline V gene has CDR1 SGHTA and CDR2 FQGNSA. The CDR3 spans 16 residues. The germline V and J ends were trimmed by 1 base and 5 bases, with 17 bases remaining between them. This CDR3 reads CASSLGRGVGQETQYF. CDR3 DNA sequence: TGTGCCAGCAGCTTAGGCAGGGGAGTAGGTCAGGAGACCCAGTACTTC.

The chain employs TRBV24-1 and TRBJ2-3, with TRBD1 identical over 8 bases. V lost 3 bases and J lost 3; bases outside the gene matches: 4. The CDR3 is 15 amino acids. CDR1 and CDR2 (germline): KGHDR, SFDVKD. CDR3 DNA: TGTGCCACCAGTGATCCAGGGGGCTTGACAGATACGCAGTATTTT. It codes for CATSDPGGLTDTQYF.

The chain is built from TRBV3-1 (or the pseudogene TRBV3-2) and TRBJ2-3; 10 nucleotides match TRBD2. CDR1 is LGHDT, CDR2 YNNKEL, per germline (reference sequence). J was trimmed by 2 bases and V by 1 base; bases with no gene match: 3. CDR3 length: 16 residues. The CDR3 DNA is TGTGCCAGCAGCCAAGGGACTAGCGGCCACACAGATACGCAGTATTTT. Encoded protein: CASSQGTSGHTDTQYF.

With regard to this clone: At one end the junction does not follow the germline gene, possibly because of a read error. CDR3 amino acids: CTSSIYRDTRDHEQYF. CDR3 coding DNA: TGTACCAGCAGTATCTATCGGGACACCCGGGACCACGAGCAGTACTTC. The chain uses TRBV5-6 and TRBJ2-7; D might be TRBD1 (6 bases). Germline V lookup: CDR1 SGHDT, CDR2 YYEEEE. CDR3 length: 16 amino acids.

This rearrangement joins TRBV5-1 to TRBJ1-2; TRBD1 agrees at 7 bases. Germline-derived CDR1 and CDR2 are SGHRS and YFSETQ. J gave up 4 bases and V 4 bases, and 13 bases lay outside the gene matches. The CDR3 sequence is 16 residues long. CDR3 nucleotide sequence: TGCGCCAGCAGCCCCCGGACAGGCGCGGGGGGCTATGGCTACACCTTC. This sequence encodes CASSPRTGAGGYGYTF.

This clone came up once. The chain joins TRBV9 to TRBJ1-2; the D gene is possibly TRBD1 (5 bases). The ends were cut back, 3 bases at V and 7 bases at J, with 16 bases in the middle. The CDR3 has 14 residues. The germline V gene has CDR1 SGDLS and CDR2 YYNGEE. The CDR3 spells CASSDRTGRGGYTF. The CDR3 region has the DNA TGTGCCAGCAGCGACCGGACGGGGAGGGGTGGCTACACCTTC.

This clone was recorded a few times. This rearrangement joins TRBV3-1 (or the pseudogene TRBV3-2) to TRBJ1-1, with D unclear. Germline-derived CDR1 and CDR2 are LGHDT and YNNKEL (reference sequence). The CDR3 contains 12 residues. Trimming cost V 0 bases and J 10 bases, with 9 bases left between them. The CDR3 sequence: CASSQDERGAFF. CDR3 coding DNA: TGTGCCAGCAGCCAAGATGAACGGGGAGCTTTCTTT.

The genes are TRBV3-1 (or the pseudogene TRBV3-2) and TRBJ1-4, with unresolved D. Germline V gene data show CDR1 as LGHDT and CDR2 as YNNKEL (reference sequence). The CDR3 loop spans 14 amino acids. Trimming shortened V by 3 bases and J by 7 bases, and 12 bases separated the two germline ends. CDR3 bases: TGTGCCAGCAGCCATTTCAGGCGAGGTGAAAAACTGTTTTTT. The encoded protein is CASSHFRRGEKLFF.

In DNA form, the CDR3 reads TGCGCCAGCAGCTTGGGGGACGGGACTAGCGGCCCTCAATTCTTC. Residues: CASSLGDGTSGPQFF. The chain joins TRBV5-1 to TRBJ2-1; the match to TRBD2 covers 11 bases. The CDR3 totals 15 residues. Germline V gene sequence: CDR1 SGHRS, CDR2 YFSETQ. V gave up 0 bases and J gave up 16 bases; unmatched junction bases: 12.

This chain links TRBV6-4 with TRBJ2-7; D is unclear. Germline lookup yields CDR1 MRHNA and CDR2 SNTAGT. Deletions cut 3 bases from V and 4 bases from J, with 4 bases between. The CDR3 covers 11 residues. The DNA of the CDR3 is TGTGCCAGCAGTGAGGGGTACGAGCAGTACTTC. Amino acid sequence: CASSEGYEQYF.

The gene calls are TRBV28 and TRBJ1-2; D is unresolved. The CDR3 is 15 amino acids. Germline lookup yields CDR1 MDHEN and CDR2 SYDVKM. V lost 3 bases to trimming and J lost 5 bases, with 16 bases between them. This CDR3 reads CASSLAPDGPYGYTF. CDR3 coding DNA: TGTGCCAGCAGTTTGGCCCCGGACGGCCCATATGGCTACACCTTC.

V and J are TRBV28 and TRBJ2-6; 9 bases agree with TRBD1. CDR1 is MDHEN and CDR2 is SYDVKM in the germline V gene. The J segment lost 4 bases and the V segment lost 3 bases, leaving 7 bases of the junction unmatched. The CDR3 is 17 residues long. The CDR3 sequence: CASSFGTGFFGANVLTF. The CDR3 bases are TGTGCCAGCAGTTTCGGGACAGGGTTCTTCGGGGCCAACGTCCTGACTTTC.

V gene TRBV4-2 combines with J gene TRBJ2-1, with D perhaps matching TRBD2 (6 bases). Trimming removed 2 bases at V and 9 bases at J, with 17 bases between. Germline V lookup: CDR1 LGHNA, CDR2 YNFKEQ. There are 15 residues in the CDR3. DNA of the CDR3: TGTGCCAGCAGCCAACGGGAGTGGGCAGTGGCTGAGCAGTTCTTC. Encoded protein: CASSQREWAVAEQFF.

This chain links TRBV29-1 with TRBJ1-4; the D gene is possibly TRBD1 (6 bases). Germline V CDR1 and CDR2: SQVTM, ANQGSEA. CDR3 length: 13 residues. Deletions cut 7 bases from V and 8 bases from J, with 17 bases between. CDR3 DNA: TGCAGCGGGCAACAACAGGGTGGCGAAAAACTGTTTTTT. Translation gives CSGQQQGGEKLFF.

Comment on this clone: Because the CDR3's place on the DNA is in doubt, the DNA is left out and the CDR3 is given as listed by TCRdb. The chain combines TRBV27 with TRBJ2-7; the table's D call TRBD2 went unverified against the DNA. The CDR3 is 14 amino acids long, termini counted. CDR1 and CDR2 (germline): MNHEY, SMNVEV (reference sequence). This CDR3 is CASSSSDFLSEQYF.

The chain joins TRBV4-3 to TRBJ2-3, with D tentatively TRBD1 (6 bases). Germline V lookup: CDR1 LGHNA, CDR2 YSLEER. V dropped 0 bases and J dropped 1 base, with 14 bases sitting between them. The CDR3 is 17 amino acids. CDR3 sequence: CASSQDMGAGGTDTQYF. The CDR3 nucleotides are TGCGCCAGCAGCCAAGATATGGGGGCAGGAGGCACAGATACGCAGTATTTT.

This chain joins TRBV5-8 and TRBJ1-4; TRBD1 matches 8 bases. The germline V gene has CDR1 SGHTS and CDR2 YDEGEE. With 3 bases clipped from V and 5 bases from J, the junction kept 12 bases outside the gene matches. The CDR3 contains 17 residues. CDR3 nucleotides: TGTGCCAGCAGCTACGACAGGGGTACAGGGAGCAATGAAAAACTGTTTTTT. Translation gives CASSYDRGTGSNEKLFF.

The rearrangement links TRBV9 to TRBJ2-3; a weak D match, TRBD2 (5 bases). Trimming took 0 bases from V and 7 from J, leaving 15 bases between them. The germline gives CDR1 SGDLS, CDR2 YYNGEE. The CDR3 has 15 amino acids. This CDR3 reads CASSVAPPGKNTQYF. The DNA of the CDR3 is TGTGCCAGCAGCGTAGCACCACCCGGGAAAAATACGCAGTATTTT.

The rearrangement uses TRBV5-1 and TRBJ2-7, with 9 nucleotides matching TRBD1. Looked up from germline, CDR1 is SGHRS and CDR2 is YFSETQ. The trim removed 4 bases at V and 3 bases at J, leaving 14 bases unmatched. This CDR3 has 17 amino acids. In DNA, the CDR3 is TGCGCCAGCAGCCGAGAGAAAGGGACAGGGCTTCACTACGAGCAGTACTTC. It is translated as CASSREKGTGLHYEQYF.

Comments on this clone: Other DNA sequences in this sample translate to the same CDR3. This chain uses TRBV19 with TRBJ1-4, with a weak D call TRBD1 (6 bases). The CDR3 length is 14 residues. The V and J ends lost 2 bases and 4 bases respectively, with 8 bases between them. Per the germline V gene, CDR1 is LNHDA and CDR2 is SQIVND (reference sequence). The CDR3 here is CASSIRGGNEKLFF. The CDR3 DNA reads as TGTGCCAGTAGTATAAGAGGGGGTAATGAAAAACTGTTTTTT.

J is TRBJ2-1 and V is TRBV19, with 8 positions matching TRBD2. V dropped 3 bases and J dropped 5; count of bases not matched to a gene: 3. The CDR3 totals 14 residues. Per germline, CDR1 LNHDA and CDR2 SQIVND (reference sequence). DNA of the CDR3: TGTGCCAGTAGTATTACTAGCGGCAACAATGAGCAGTTCTTC. Its protein product is CASSITSGNNEQFF.

This clone was observed a handful of times. V is TRBV5-4 and J is TRBJ2-1, with D unresolved. CDR1 and CDR2 from the germline V gene are SGHNT and YYREEE (reference sequence). The CDR3 runs to 15 residues. V lost 0 bases to trimming and J lost 2 bases, with 9 bases between them. CDR3 sequence reads: CASSLAATPYNEQFF. In nucleotides, the CDR3 is TGTGCCAGCAGCTTGGCGGCCACACCCTACAATGAGCAGTTCTTC.

J is TRBJ1-6 and V is TRBV7-2; tentative D call: TRBD1 (6 bases). This CDR3 is 15 amino acids long. V gave up 5 bases and J gave up 0 bases, with 8 bases separating them. Germline loops: CDR1 SGHTA, CDR2 FQGNSA. The DNA for the CDR3 is TGTGCCAGCAGCCGGGACACCTCCTATAATTCACCCCTCCACTTT. This sequence encodes CASSRDTSYNSPLHF.